Below, 27 T cell receptor beta chains from the same sample are listed, as sequenced in a study of identical twins. One entry per CDR3 protein, called by TCRdb with MiXCR from the 5' RACE reads. Among about 390,000 distinct CDR3 sequences listed, around 9% were seen once. The sequencing sample was made of naive T cells sorted from blood. The receptors shown here come from a woman in her fifties or sixties in good health.

This clonotype was seen repeatedly, ten times or more. The rearrangement uses TRBV3-1 and TRBJ2-2; no clear D. Looked up from germline, CDR1 is LGHDT and CDR2 is YNNKEL (reference sequence). Trimming pared 4 bases from V and 3 bases from J, leaving 9 bases between. The CDR3 consists of 14 residues. The CDR3 spells CASSLSRDTGELFF. CDR3 sequence (DNA): TGTGCCAGCAGCCTATCACGAGACACCGGGGAGCTGTTTTTT.

This chain links TRBV12-3 or TRBV12-4 with TRBJ2-7; weak D call: TRBD1 (6 bases). CDR3 size: 14 residues. The V end lost 7 bases, the J end lost 3 bases, and 16 bases lay between the germline ends. The CDR3, as DNA: TGTGCCAGCACCCGGGGTGCAGGGGACTACGAGCAGTACTTC. Translation: CASTRGAGDYEQYF.

This clonotype was seen a few times. This rearrangement joins TRBV5-1 to TRBJ2-6; TRBD1 might be the D (5 bases). Germline lookup yields CDR1 SGHRS and CDR2 YFSETQ. V shed 0 bases and J shed 3 bases, with 7 bases lying between them. CDR3 length: 15 amino acids. CDR3: CASSLGRDGANVLTF. The CDR3 DNA reads TGCGCCAGCAGCTTGGGCAGGGATGGGGCCAACGTCCTGACTTTC.

This clonotype was observed a handful of times. The V gene is TRBV29-1, the J gene TRBJ2-1; D gene uncertain. Per the germline V gene, CDR1 is SQVTM and CDR2 is ANQGSEA. This CDR3 comprises 14 residues. The V and J ends lost 5 bases and 0 bases respectively, with 11 bases between them. This CDR3 is CSVRIRSSYNEQFF. The CDR3 bases are TGCAGCGTTCGTATCCGGAGCTCCTACAATGAGCAGTTCTTC.

In this sample, this clonotype turned up a few times. The rearrangement links TRBV9 to TRBJ1-1; D not resolved. The CDR3 has 14 residues. V was pared by 4 bases and J by 5 bases, with 15 bases between. CDR1 SGDLS and CDR2 YYNGEE come from the germline V gene. The CDR3 DNA reads TGTGCCAGCAGCCCCCGGATTATCGGAACTGAAGCTTTCTTT. Its protein product is CASSPRIIGTEAFF. The variable domain in full, completed from reference TRBV9 and TRBJ1-1, reads DSGVTQTPKHLITATGQRVTLRCSPRSGDLSVYWYQQSLDQGLQFLIQYYNGEERAKGNILERFSAQQFPDLHSELNLSSLELGDSALYFCASSPRIIGTEAFFGQGTRLTVV.

The chain links TRBV5-1 to TRBJ2-6, with 8 bases aligning to TRBD2. The ends lost 2 bases at V and 0 bases at J; junction bases unmatched: 4. This CDR3 has 17 residues. Germline CDR1 SGHRS, CDR2 YFSETQ. The CDR3 region has the DNA TGCGCCAGCAGCTTCTCGGGGGGGAGCTCTGGGGCCAACGTCCTGACTTTC. It is translated as CASSFSGGSSGANVLTF.

Only a few counts were recorded for this clonotype. J is TRBJ2-1 and V is TRBV12-3 or TRBV12-4, with 10 bases that match TRBD2. CDR3 length equals 19 residues. V shed 3 bases and J 0 bases; nucleotides not matched to a gene: 11. The CDR3 loop is CASSFRALAGVSSYNEQFF. The CDR3 region has the DNA TGTGCCAGCAGTTTCCGGGCTCTAGCGGGGGTGAGCTCCTACAATGAGCAGTTCTTC.

This clonotype was observed a handful of times. The chain is built from TRBV12-3 or TRBV12-4 and TRBJ1-1; tentative D call: TRBD1 (6 bases). The CDR3 extends over 17 amino acids. V dropped 6 bases and J dropped 0 bases, with 20 bases sitting between them. This chain's CDR3 is CASSQGRGTNLNTEAFF. The CDR3, as DNA: TGTGCCAGCAGCCAAGGACGGGGGACAAACTTGAACACTGAAGCTTTCTTT.

In its sample, this clonotype was seen a few times. The chain has TRBV5-1 and TRBJ1-1, with 8 bases aligning to TRBD1. Germline CDR1 SGHRS, CDR2 YFSETQ. This CDR3 has 13 amino acids. Trimming at V came to 2 bases and at J to 8 bases, leaving 5 bases not matched to a gene. The CDR3 region is CASSFFDRGEAFF. The CDR3 region has the DNA TGCGCCAGCAGCTTCTTCGACAGGGGAGAAGCTTTCTTT. The full variable domain, its missing parts supplied by reference TRBV5-1 and TRBJ1-1, is KAGVTQTPRYLIKTRGQQVTLSCSPISGHRSVSWYQQTPGQGLQFLFEYFSETQRNKGNFPGRFSGRQFSNSRSEMNVSTLELGDSALYLCASSFFDRGEAFFGQGTRLTVV.

The chain employs TRBV14 and TRBJ2-7, with TRBD2 identical over 11 bases. CDR3 length: 16 amino acids. The V and J ends lost 2 bases and 6 bases, in that order; junction bases with no gene match: 9. The germline V gene encodes CDR1 SGHDN and CDR2 FVKESK. The CDR3 protein is CASSQMTVTSGSEQYF. The CDR3 region has the DNA TGTGCCAGCAGCCAAATGACGGTTACTAGCGGGAGCGAGCAGTACTTC.

The table lists this clonotype with many counts. This sequence joins TRBV5-1 and TRBJ2-5; D remains unclear. Deletions cut 4 bases from V and 0 bases from J, with 4 bases between. The CDR3 covers 12 residues. The germline V gene has CDR1 SGHRS and CDR2 YFSETQ. The CDR3 spells CASSTNQETQYF. The CDR3, as DNA: TGCGCCAGCAGCACGAACCAAGAGACCCAGTACTTC.

The gene calls are TRBV28 and TRBJ2-5; the D gene is possibly TRBD2 (7 bases). CDR3 size: 21 residues. Germline values: CDR1 MDHEN, CDR2 SYDVKM. V was cut by 5 bases and J by 2 bases, with 33 bases left in between. The CDR3 reads CASSLDPSVSLRGRGQETQYF. CDR3 sequence (DNA): TGTGCCAGCAGTCTGGACCCTAGCGTGAGCCTGAGAGGGAGGGGGCAAGAGACCCAGTACTTC.

The chain combines TRBV20-1 with TRBJ2-2, with a weak D call TRBD2 (5 bases). V was clipped by 5 bases and J by 0 bases, with 10 bases between them. Germline CDR1 DFQATT, CDR2 SNEGSKA (reference sequence). This CDR3 is 14 amino acids long. The DNA of the CDR3 is TGCAGTGCTCGACGAGGGACGAACACCGGGGAGCTGTTTTTT. Its translation is CSARRGTNTGELFF.

This sequence joins TRBV11-2 and TRBJ1-1; TRBD1 is a possible D gene (5 bases). Trimming removed 3 bases from V and 5 bases from J, with 13 bases in between. The CDR3 contains 14 residues. In germline, CDR1 is SGHAT, CDR2 FQNNGV. CDR3 sequence reads: CASSLSLGVTEAFF. For the CDR3, the DNA is TGTGCCAGCAGCTTGAGTCTGGGGGTTACTGAAGCTTTCTTT.

This clonotype was observed a handful of times. This chain links TRBV6-5 with TRBJ2-7; 7 bases fit TRBD1. CDR3 size: 14 residues. Germline values: CDR1 MNHEY, CDR2 SVGAGI. V shed 4 bases, J shed 6 bases, and the junction held 9 bases outside the gene matches. The CDR3 spells CASSSTTGVSEQYF. CDR3 DNA sequence: TGTGCCAGCAGTTCCACTACAGGGGTCTCCGAGCAGTACTTC.

The chain combines TRBV4-1 with TRBJ2-3; no clear D. Trimming took off 2 bases at V and 7 bases at J, with 13 bases between the two ends. The CDR3 spans 14 residues. CDR1 is MGHRA and CDR2 is YSYEKL in the germline V gene. The CDR3 protein is CASSQRTAQHTQYF. DNA for the CDR3: TGCGCCAGCAGCCAAAGGACCGCACAACATACGCAGTATTTT.

The chain couples TRBV20-1 to TRBJ1-2; D gene uncertain. Germline CDR1 reads DFQATT; CDR2 reads SNEGSKA (reference sequence). This CDR3 contains 15 residues. V lost 0 bases, J lost 4 bases, and 15 bases lay in between. CDR3 amino acids: CSARETARDGYGYTF. In DNA form, the CDR3 reads TGCAGTGCTAGAGAAACGGCCCGCGACGGCTATGGCTACACCTTC.

This chain connects TRBV7-2 to TRBJ2-6; perhaps TRBD1 as D (5 bases). The CDR3 sequence is 23 residues long. Trimming left V 6 bases short and J 0 bases short, with 33 bases between. The germline V gene has CDR1 SGHTA and CDR2 FQGNSA. CDR3 protein: CASSYNQLVFEIWGHSGANVLTF. DNA for the CDR3: TGTGCCAGCAGTTATAACCAGCTTGTTTTCGAAATATGGGGCCACTCTGGGGCCAACGTCCTGACTTTC.

This clonotype was seen repeatedly, ten times or more. V and J are TRBV11-2 and TRBJ1-1; possible D gene TRBD1, 6 bases. This CDR3 comprises 12 residues. V was clipped by 6 bases and J by 10 bases, with 15 bases between them. Germline CDR1 reads SGHAT; CDR2 reads FQNNGV. The CDR3 loop is CASSKGGRVAFF. The CDR3 DNA reads TGTGCCAGCAGTAAAGGGGGGCGGGTAGCTTTCTTT.

This clonotype was found many times. This chain links TRBV5-1 with TRBJ2-2; D is perhaps TRBD2 (6 bases). V lost 2 bases and J 2 bases, leaving 16 bases between the germline ends. Germline CDR1 is SGHRS and CDR2 is YFSETQ. This CDR3 region has 17 residues. DNA for the CDR3: TGCGCCAGCAGCTTCGTTACTGGCGGGGCCAACACCGGGGAGCTGTTTTTT. Protein product: CASSFVTGGANTGELFF. Based on the CDR3 plus reference TRBV5-1 and TRBJ2-2, the full variable domain is KAGVTQTPRYLIKTRGQQVTLSCSPISGHRSVSWYQQTPGQGLQFLFEYFSETQRNKGNFPGRFSGRQFSNSRSEMNVSTLELGDSALYLCASSFVTGGANTGELFFGEGSRLTVL.

There are many counts of this clonotype. DNA of the CDR3: TGTGCCAGCAGCTTACTCCGGGACAGCTCCTACAATGAGCAGTTCTTC. Encoded protein: CASSLLRDSSYNEQFF. V usage is TRBV7-9 and J usage is TRBJ2-1; 7 bases fit TRBD1. Germline V gene data show CDR1 as SEHNR and CDR2 as FQNEAQ (reference sequence). With 2 bases clipped from V and 0 bases from J, the junction kept 4 bases outside the gene matches. The CDR3 spans 16 residues.

This clonotype was picked up many times. V and J are TRBV27 and TRBJ1-5, with D unresolved. CDR3 length: 15 residues. The germline V gene has CDR1 MNHEY and CDR2 SMNVEV (reference sequence). Between the trimmed V and J ends, which lost 6 bases and 1 base, there was a span of 13 bases. The CDR3 is CASSPLGGSNQPQHF. CDR3 coding DNA: TGTGCCAGCAGCCCCCTTGGCGGGAGCAATCAGCCCCAGCATTTT.

In DNA form, the CDR3 reads TGTGCCAGCAGTTGGCTTTCTACAGAGCAGTTCTTC. Residues: CASSWLSTEQFF. V and J are TRBV25-1 and TRBJ2-1, with D unclear. The V gene lost 5 bases and the J gene lost 10 bases, with 12 bases spanning the gap. Germline loops: CDR1 MGHDK, CDR2 SYGVNS. The CDR3 spans 12 residues.

The rearrangement joins TRBV12-3 or TRBV12-4 to TRBJ2-3; a possible D gene is TRBD2 (6 bases). The CDR3 runs 15 residues. With 7 bases removed from V and 2 bases from J, the gap between germline ends came to 16 bases. The CDR3 loop is CASTLQGGVTDTQYF. The CDR3 nucleotides are TGTGCCAGCACCCTGCAAGGAGGGGTCACAGATACGCAGTATTTT.

V usage is TRBV5-1 and J usage is TRBJ2-1; TRBD2 aligns across 10 bases. Germline CDR1 is SGHRS and CDR2 is YFSETQ. Losses at the gene ends were 4 bases for V and 2 bases for J; bases not matched to a gene: 9. This CDR3 has 17 amino acids. The CDR3 here is CASSPAAGGPPYNEQFF. The CDR3 DNA reads TGCGCCAGCAGCCCGGCAGCGGGAGGGCCCCCCTACAATGAGCAGTTCTTC.

The genes are TRBV6-6 and TRBJ1-1; D remains unclear. This CDR3 region has 10 residues. V gave up 4 bases and J gave up 9 bases, with 6 bases separating them. Germline V gene sequence: CDR1 MNHNY, CDR2 SVGAGI (reference sequence). The CDR3 bases are TGTGCCAGCAGTTCGGACCAAGCTTTCTTT. It is translated as CASSSDQAFF.

This clonotype was detected ten times or more. The chain links TRBV4-1 to TRBJ1-1; D remains unclear. This CDR3 spans 15 amino acids. Germline CDR1 and CDR2: MGHRA and YSYEKL. V was shortened by 1 base and J by 0 bases, with 9 bases between the two germline ends. This CDR3 is CASSQGPLMNTEAFF. DNA for the CDR3: TGCGCCAGCAGCCAAGGTCCCCTTATGAACACTGAAGCTTTCTTT.